This note documents a single TCR beta chain sequence. Its matching antigen is unknown. TCRdb ran MiXCR on the reads and lists one entry per CDR3 protein. The sample holds around 770,000 distinct CDR3 sequences; approximately 32% are singletons and the top ten take about an eighth. This specimen belongs to a study of T cell repertoires in cytomegalovirus infection. V shed 6 bases, J shed 6 bases, and the junction held 5 bases outside the gene matches. This CDR3 region has 13 residues. Germline V gene sequence: CDR1 SEHNR, CDR2 FQNEAQ (reference sequence). This TCR came from a human donor in good health (CMV status not recorded). Some clones in this sample may be carry-over from other donors' samples. The V call is TRBV7-9, the J call TRBJ1-2; 9 bases line up with TRBD1. The sample was cultured CD8+ T cells from PBMCs, taken from culture after CMV antigen stimulation. The CDR3 region is CASRSQGANGYTF. In DNA, the CDR3 is TGTGCCAGCAGGTCACAGGGGGCAAATGGCTACACCTTC. Supplemented by reference TRBV7-9 and TRBJ1-2, the full variable domain reads DTGVSQNPRHKITKRGQNVTFRCDPISEHNRLYWYRQTLGQGPEFLTYFQNEAQLEKSRLLSDRFSAERPKGSFSTLEIQRTEQGDSAMYLCASRSQGANGYTFGSGTRLTVV.